This TCR beta chain appears in the sequencing data of a study of blood T cells in healthy people across ages. Regarding the study as a whole: Long-lived and aged donors differed, with more naive CD4+ cells and higher diversity in the long-lived. Percentage of naive T cells showed a strong correlation with TCR beta diversity. Diversity figures derived from one million T cells were judged to underestimate the true value.

A few counts support this clonotype. Its matching antigen is unknown. Sample-barcoded 5' priming and a J-beta primer mix drove a second PCR of about 6 to 12 cycles. TCRdb independently ran MiXCR on the 5' RACE reads; one entry per CDR3 protein. Of roughly 1,300,000 distinct CDR3 sequences in the sample, roughly 64% were seen once. This TCR was sampled from a man younger than 30 in good health. The sample consisted of blood.

CDR3 loop: CASSLLGPLAGTEEQYF. The CDR3 nucleotides read TGTGCCAGCAGTTTATTAGGTCCGTTGGCCGGGACGGAAGAGCAGTACTTC. This chain joins TRBV27 and TRBJ2-7; the D gene could be TRBD1 or TRBD2 (5 bases each). Germline-derived CDR1 and CDR2 are MNHEY and SMNVEV (reference sequence). The CDR3 covers 17 residues. Trimming shortened V by 1 base and J by 7 bases, and 23 bases separated the two germline ends.